What follows are 10 T cell receptor beta chains derived from one specimen sequenced in a study of T cells in Graves' hyperthyroidism and ophthalmopathy. Amplification of TCR beta CDR3 regions used RNA as the template. During a first-round RT-PCR of the TCR CDR3, the HTBI primer set was used. TCRdb re-called the multiplex PCR reads with MiXCR, one entry per CDR3 protein. The data hold approximately 300,000 distinct CDR3 sequences, with over 15% observed a single time. The sequenced sample was blood. These receptors all come from a woman aged 60-70 years with Graves' ophthalmopathy.

This chain links TRBV20-1 with TRBJ2-7; D is uncertain. Germline-derived CDR1 and CDR2 are DFQATT and SNEGSKA (reference sequence). The CDR3 extends over 12 amino acids. V was shortened by 1 base and J by 3 bases, with 7 bases between the two germline ends. DNA of the CDR3: TGCAGTGCTAGAGCCGCGGTCTACGAGCAGTACTTC. This encodes CSARAAVYEQYF.

This clonotype was recorded a few times. The rearrangement links TRBV5-1 to TRBJ2-3, with 8 positions matching TRBD2. The V segment lost 5 bases and the J segment 3 bases; nucleotides outside the gene matches: 8. The CDR3 loop spans 15 amino acids. Germline CDR1 and CDR2: SGHRS and YFSETQ. This CDR3 reads CASSAIAGGTDTQYF. CDR3 in DNA: TGCGCCAGCAGTGCGATCGCGGGGGGAACAGATACGCAGTATTTT.

J is TRBJ2-6 and V is TRBV7-6; weak D call: TRBD2 (5 bases). Trimming left V 3 bases short and J 0 bases short, with 9 bases between. CDR1 SGHVS and CDR2 FNYEAQ come from the germline V gene. This CDR3 has 16 amino acids. Written as DNA, the CDR3 is TGTGCCAGCAGCTTCCAACGGGACTCTGGGGCCAACGTCCTGACTTTC. Translated, it gives CASSFQRDSGANVLTF.

This clonotype was seen repeatedly, ten times or more. The rearrangement links TRBV30 to TRBJ2-3; D is possibly TRBD1 (6 bases). Trimming removed 3 bases at V and 6 bases at J, with 7 bases between. This CDR3 has 11 amino acids. Germline CDR1 is GTSNPN and CDR2 is SVGIG (reference sequence). The CDR3 here is CAWRGGDTQYF. The DNA for the CDR3 is TGTGCCTGGAGAGGGGGTGATACGCAGTATTTT.

Many counts were recorded for this clonotype. The chain has TRBV19 and TRBJ1-1; D gene uncertain. The CDR3 contains 15 residues. Germline CDR1 is LNHDA and CDR2 is SQIVND (reference sequence). Trimming took 3 bases from V and 1 from J, leaving 12 bases between them. The CDR3 sequence: CASSILDVKNTEAFF. The CDR3 region has the DNA TGTGCCAGTAGTATCCTGGACGTCAAGAACACTGAAGCTTTCTTT.

Points on this clonotype: This may be a read error: a much more frequent sequence differs by one nucleotide. CDR3 nucleotide sequence: TGTGCTAGTGAAACAGGGGGCCTCGGTACGCAGTATTTT. Its translation: CASETGGLGTQYF. The chain carries TRBV12-5 and TRBJ2-3; 9 bases match TRBD1. The CDR3 runs to 13 residues. CDR1 LGHNT and CDR2 FRNRAP come from the germline V gene. Germline trimming cut 7 bases from V and 8 bases from J; bases unmatched to any gene: 7.

This clonotype was observed many times. J is TRBJ2-5 and V is TRBV28; TRBD1 matches 7 bases. Germline V gives CDR1 MDHEN, CDR2 SYDVKM. The trim removed 4 bases at V and 4 bases at J, leaving 6 bases unmatched. This CDR3 is 14 amino acids long. The CDR3 sequence: CASSSTGPGETQYF. The CDR3 bases are TGTGCCAGCAGTTCGACAGGGCCCGGAGAGACCCAGTACTTC.

This clonotype occurred many times. The chain has TRBV5-1 and TRBJ2-3; D is perhaps TRBD2 (6 bases). The length of the CDR3 is 14 residues. The germline V gene has CDR1 SGHRS and CDR2 YFSETQ. With 0 bases removed from V and 3 bases from J, the gap between germline ends came to 8 bases. CDR3 DNA: TGCGCCAGCAGCTTGGTGGGACTTACAGATACGCAGTATTTT. Its translation: CASSLVGLTDTQYF.

For this clonotype: This may be a read error, as it is one base from a much larger clone. The chain joins TRBV28 to TRBJ1-5; weak D call: TRBD1 (6 bases). The CDR3 contains 13 residues. Germline CDR1 MDHEN, CDR2 SYDVKM. CDR3 DNA sequence: TGTGCCAGCAAGCAGGGGTTCAATCAGCCCCGGCATTTT. It specifies CASKQGFNQPRHF.

This clonotype was counted ten times or more. The rearrangement joins TRBV6-1 to TRBJ1-2; TRBD1 matches 8 bases. Germline trimming cut 3 bases from V and 2 bases from J; bases unmatched to any gene: 5. Germline values: CDR1 MNHNS, CDR2 SASEGT. The CDR3 has 15 residues. The CDR3 coding sequence is TGTGCCAGCAGTGATTGGCAGGGGGCAAACTATGGCTACACCTTC. This codes for CASSDWQGANYGYTF.